A single T cell receptor (beta chain) is shown here with its context. The study ran its PCR with 60 Vbeta and 13 Jbeta primers. The method was immunoSEQ multiplex PCR; TCRdb's version includes in-frame clones alone and lacks a portion of them. The data show around 200,000 clones, 82% seen once. The germline gives CDR1 MGHDK, CDR2 SYGVNS. Unmatched junction bases numbered 7, after V lost 1 base and J lost 6 bases. CDR3 length: 17 residues. The sample is drawn from a study of cytomegalovirus exposure and HLA in healthy donors. At the level of the study: Unique TCR beta sequences numbering about 100 million came from 150 million to 200 million T cells in an earlier analysis. HLA-typed donors were the source of roughly 80 million unique TCRs held in an early data release.

The chain links TRBV25-1 to TRBJ1-4; 11 bases line up with TRBD1. Material for sequencing was PBMCs. The TCR originated in a man aged 40-49 years in good health and CMV-seropositive. Here the CDR3 reads CASSELGTGGIHEKLFF. CDR3 DNA sequence: TGTGCCAGCAGTGAATTAGGGACAGGGGGTATTCATGAAAAACTGTTTTTT.